The 27 T cell receptor beta chains listed next were all sequenced from one sample in a study of T cells in Graves' hyperthyroidism and ophthalmopathy. The investigators amplified TCR beta CDR3 regions from RNA transcripts. A set of HTBI primers served as the primers for a first-round RT-PCR of the TCR CDR3. TCRdb passed the multiplex PCR reads through MiXCR, listing each CDR3 protein once. The sample carries approximately 520,000 distinct CDR3 sequences, roughly 24% recorded once. The sequencing input was blood. The source is a woman aged 25 to 39 with Graves' ophthalmopathy.

The V call is TRBV28, the J call TRBJ1-2, with D unclear. The germline V gene has CDR1 MDHEN and CDR2 SYDVKM. The CDR3 runs to 14 residues. V lost 6 bases and J 4 bases, leaving 15 bases between the germline ends. This chain's CDR3 is CASSRRAAFYGYTF. The CDR3 DNA is TGTGCCAGCAGCCGAAGGGCGGCTTTCTATGGCTACACCTTC.

This clonotype was observed at least ten times. The V and J genes are TRBV6-1 and TRBJ2-7; 10 bases line up with TRBD1. V lost 6 bases and J lost 2; bases outside the gene matches: 4. Germline V gene data show CDR1 as MNHNS and CDR2 as SASEGT. The CDR3 is 14 residues long. Written as DNA, the CDR3 is TGTGCCAGCAGACCGGGACAGGGGACCTACGAGCAGTACTTC. It specifies CASRPGQGTYEQYF.

This clonotype showed up many times. This sequence joins TRBV7-9 and TRBJ2-4, with 12 bases matching TRBD2. The CDR3 runs 14 residues. The V gene end was trimmed by 1 base and the J gene end by 15 bases; junction bases not matched to a gene: 7. The germline V gene has CDR1 SEHNR and CDR2 FQNEAQ (reference sequence). CDR3: CASSLGLAGALLYF. The CDR3 region has the DNA TGTGCCAGCAGCTTAGGACTAGCGGGGGCCCTGCTGTACTTC.

This clonotype was detected ten times or more. The rearrangement uses TRBV10-3 and TRBJ1-5, with D possibly matching TRBD1 (5 bases). The CDR3 has 16 amino acids. Germline values: CDR1 ENHRY, CDR2 SYGVKD. V dropped 4 bases and J dropped 1 base, with 14 bases sitting between them. As DNA, the CDR3 is TGTGCCATCAGTGGGGGGGAAATGGGGAGCAATCAGCCCCAGCATTTT. This gives the protein CAISGGEMGSNQPQHF.

Only a few counts were recorded for this clonotype. The CDR3 DNA sequence: TGTGCCAGCAGCTCCCCGGGACTAGATTTTTCGACCCAGTACTTC. It translates to CASSSPGLDFSTQYF. The chain is built from TRBV7-9 and TRBJ2-5; 8 nucleotides agree with TRBD2. CDR3 length equals 15 residues. CDR1 and CDR2 (germline): SEHNR, FQNEAQ (reference sequence). After removal of 4 bases from V and 7 bases from J, the junction contained 11 bases not matched to a gene.

This clonotype came up many times. Relative to the germline gene, one junction end is altered; a read error may explain this. The CDR3 DNA sequence: TGTGCCAGCAGCTTAGGAGGGGGCGAGACCCAGTACTTC. It codes for CASSLGGGETQYF. The chain has TRBV5-1 and TRBJ2-5; weak D call: TRBD1 (7 bases). Germline values: CDR1 SGHRS, CDR2 YFSETQ. The CDR3 covers 13 residues.

The V call is TRBV6-1, the J call TRBJ2-7, with 8 bases identical to TRBD1. Germline V gives CDR1 MNHNS, CDR2 SASEGT. There are 13 residues in the CDR3. V trimming: 6 bases; J trimming: 2 bases; junction bases outside the gene matches: 3. This CDR3 is CASRPGGTYEQYF. In nucleotides, the CDR3 is TGTGCCAGCAGGCCAGGGGGCACCTACGAGCAGTACTTC.

This clonotype was recorded at least ten times. The chain combines TRBV5-5 with TRBJ1-1; unclear D gene. Looked up from germline, CDR1 is SGHKS and CDR2 is YYEKEE (reference sequence). This CDR3 is built from 14 residues. With 2 bases removed from V and 5 bases from J, the gap between germline ends came to 13 bases. CDR3 sequence (DNA): TGTGCCAGCAGCTTTCAAGCTTCCTCGACTGAAGCTTTCTTT. Encoded protein: CASSFQASSTEAFF.

This clonotype was seen many times. This chain connects TRBV6-5 to TRBJ1-5; D is perhaps TRBD1 (5 bases). Germline-derived CDR1 and CDR2 are MNHEY and SVGAGI. The CDR3 runs to 15 residues. The V end was cut by 10 bases, the J end by 2 bases, with 18 bases between. DNA for the CDR3: TGTGCCACCAAAATCGAGGGGCTGGGCAATCAGCCCCAGCATTTT. Encoded protein: CATKIEGLGNQPQHF.

V is TRBV6-5 and J is TRBJ2-2; 11 bases fit TRBD1. Per the germline V gene, CDR1 is MNHEY and CDR2 is SVGAGI. The CDR3 is 16 amino acids. J was trimmed by 7 bases and V by 4 bases; bases with no gene match: 8. CDR3 sequence reads: CASSSRDRGYGGELFF. CDR3 DNA sequence: TGTGCCAGCAGTTCTCGGGACAGGGGGTATGGCGGGGAGCTGTTTTTT.

This clonotype came up a few times. V and J are TRBV12-3 or TRBV12-4 and TRBJ1-1; TRBD1 matches 11 bases. With V trimmed by 8 bases and J by 1 base, 3 bases remained unmatched. The CDR3 runs 14 residues. In DNA form, the CDR3 reads TGTGCCAGCGGGACAGGGGGAACGAACACTGAAGCTTTCTTT. Translation: CASGTGGTNTEAFF.

The rearrangement joins TRBV27 to TRBJ2-7, with D possibly TRBD2 on 5 matching bases. V lost 5 bases and J 0 bases, leaving 11 bases between the germline ends. The CDR3 covers 14 residues. CDR1 and CDR2 from the germline V gene are MNHEY and SMNVEV (reference sequence). The CDR3 reads CASSARVSSYEQYF. In DNA form, the CDR3 reads TGTGCCAGCAGTGCGCGGGTGAGCTCCTACGAGCAGTACTTC.

This clonotype appeared many times. V and J are TRBV6-1 and TRBJ1-2, with a possible D match to TRBD1 (5 bases). With 6 bases removed from V and 8 bases from J, the gap between germline ends came to 16 bases. There are 13 residues in the CDR3. Germline values: CDR1 MNHNS, CDR2 SASEGT. The CDR3 DNA sequence: TGTGCCAGCAGCCGCGGGGGAAGGGGAGGCTACACCTTC. Protein sequence: CASSRGGRGGYTF.

This clonotype was counted at least ten times. This chain uses TRBV27 with TRBJ2-7; TRBD1 is a possible D gene (5 bases). Trimming took 3 bases from V and 3 from J, leaving 12 bases between them. The CDR3 has 14 residues. Germline loops: CDR1 MNHEY, CDR2 SMNVEV (reference sequence). The CDR3 loop reads CASSFSDNLYEQYF. Written as DNA, the CDR3 is TGTGCCAGCAGTTTTTCGGACAATCTCTACGAGCAGTACTTC.

The chain carries TRBV3-1 and TRBJ2-2; D is unresolved. Trimming cost V 0 bases and J 4 bases, with 18 bases left between them. CDR1 and CDR2 (germline): LGHDT, YNNKEL (reference sequence). This CDR3 is 18 amino acids long. The CDR3 DNA reads TGTGCCAGCAGCCAAGACCCCTACTTCGCGGAAAGCACCGGGGAGCTGTTTTTT. Its protein is CASSQDPYFAESTGELFF.

The CDR3 DNA is TGCAGTGCTAGTCCCTTGACGGCGAACTATGGCTACACCTTC. Residues: CSASPLTANYGYTF. The chain employs TRBV20-1 and TRBJ1-2; D not resolved. The CDR3 totals 14 residues. With 3 bases removed from V and 2 bases from J, the gap between germline ends came to 13 bases. Germline V gene data show CDR1 as DFQATT and CDR2 as SNEGSKA (reference sequence).

V gene TRBV12-3 or TRBV12-4 combines with J gene TRBJ2-5; 13 bases are shared with TRBD2. Unmatched junction bases numbered 14, after V lost 5 bases and J lost 5 bases. The CDR3 has 18 residues. CDR3 loop: CASSPRLAGGFSVETQYF. The CDR3 nucleotides are TGTGCCAGCAGTCCGCGACTAGCGGGGGGCTTTTCGGTCGAGACCCAGTACTTC.

V gene TRBV6-1 combines with J gene TRBJ1-1; a possible D gene is TRBD1 (5 bases). The germline gives CDR1 MNHNS, CDR2 SASEGT. This CDR3 is built from 13 residues. Trimming removed 2 bases at V and 6 bases at J, with 10 bases between. CDR3 nucleotide sequence: TGTGCCAGCAGTGAAAGGTGGGGCCCTGAAGCTTTCTTT. Its protein is CASSERWGPEAFF.

The sample holds many counts of this clonotype. The CDR3 loop is CASSYPIYRQGGETQYF. The CDR3, as DNA: TGTGCCAGCAGTTATCCAATCTACCGACAGGGAGGGGAGACCCAGTACTTC. The J gene is TRBJ2-5, the V gene TRBV6-2 or TRBV6-3; D could derive from TRBD1 or TRBD2 (7 bases each). Looked up from germline, CDR1 is MNHEY and CDR2 is SVGEGT. V was shortened by 3 bases and J by 5 bases, with 22 bases between the two germline ends. The length of the CDR3 is 17 residues.

This chain links TRBV12-3 or TRBV12-4 with TRBJ2-7; D unclear. Trimming took 6 bases from V and 0 from J, leaving 12 bases between them. The CDR3 loop spans 14 amino acids. The CDR3 reads CASRPPRSSYEQYF. The DNA for the CDR3 is TGTGCCAGCAGGCCCCCACGCAGCTCCTACGAGCAGTACTTC.

This clonotype was seen a handful of times. The rearrangement uses TRBV11-2 and TRBJ1-6; D might be TRBD1 (5 bases). V was clipped by 4 bases and J by 0 bases, with 13 bases between them. This CDR3 is 17 amino acids long. The V gene's germline CDR1 is SGHAT and CDR2 FQNNGV. The CDR3 DNA sequence: TGTGCCAGCAGCTCCGGGGACGGGAGCTCCTATAATTCACCCCTCCACTTT. This sequence encodes CASSSGDGSSYNSPLHF.

This clonotype was seen repeatedly, ten times or more. V and J are TRBV11-1 and TRBJ1-1, with D hard to call. Germline CDR1 and CDR2: SGHAT and FQDESV (reference sequence). CDR3 length equals 12 residues. V lost 5 bases and J 8 bases, leaving 12 bases between the germline ends. CDR3 bases: TGTGCCAGCAGCCCGACCTCCTCCGAAGCTTTCTTT. Its protein is CASSPTSSEAFF. Together with reference TRBV11-1 and TRBJ1-1, the CDR3 gives the full variable domain: EAEVAQSPRYKITEKSQAVAFWCDPISGHATLYWYRQILGQGPELLVQFQDESVVDDSQLPKDRFSAERLKGVDSTLKIQPAELGDSAMYLCASSPTSSEAFFGQGTRLTVV.

This clonotype was seen many times. The chain is built from TRBV5-8 and TRBJ1-1; D ambiguous. The CDR3 runs 14 residues. Germline V gene sequence: CDR1 SGHTS, CDR2 YDEGEE. V was trimmed by 2 bases and J by 1 base, leaving 9 bases between them. The CDR3 loop is CASSLRRTNTEAFF. CDR3 nucleotides: TGTGCCAGCAGCTTAAGGCGGACGAACACTGAAGCTTTCTTT.

In its sample, this clonotype was seen many times. This rearrangement joins TRBV7-2 to TRBJ1-1; maybe TRBD1 (5 bases). The germline CDR1 and CDR2 sequences are SGHTA and FQGNSA. This CDR3 contains 15 residues. Trimming removed 2 bases from V and 4 bases from J, with 14 bases in between. The CDR3 DNA sequence: TGTGCCAGCAGCTTATGGGTCAGGGCAGCCACTGAAGCTTTCTTT. Translating it yields CASSLWVRAATEAFF.

This chain uses TRBV6-1 with TRBJ1-5; TRBD1 matches 7 bases. The ends lost 6 bases at V and 7 bases at J; junction bases unmatched: 12. The CDR3 has 15 amino acids. CDR1 MNHNS and CDR2 SASEGT come from the germline V gene. The CDR3 DNA follows: TGTGCCAGCAGCCAAGATTCCGGAGGGGGCCAGCCCCAGCATTTT. Translated: CASSQDSGGGQPQHF.

This clonotype showed up many times. The V call is TRBV7-9, the J call TRBJ2-7; TRBD1 matches at 7 bases. Germline CDR1 reads SEHNR; CDR2 reads FQNEAQ (reference sequence). The trim removed 2 bases at V and 3 bases at J, leaving 7 bases unmatched. This CDR3 region has 15 residues. As DNA, the CDR3 is TGTGCCAGCAGCTTAATGGGACAGCCCCACTACGAGCAGTACTTC. Translating it yields CASSLMGQPHYEQYF.

This clonotype appeared many times. In DNA form, the CDR3 reads TGTGCCAGCAGCTTATCGGGGCGAGGCTACACCTTC. Translation gives CASSLSGRGYTF. This chain connects TRBV7-9 to TRBJ1-2, with D perhaps matching TRBD1 (5 bases). Germline CDR1 SEHNR, CDR2 FQNEAQ (reference sequence). V was shortened by 2 bases and J by 8 bases, with 9 bases between the two germline ends. The CDR3 totals 12 residues.